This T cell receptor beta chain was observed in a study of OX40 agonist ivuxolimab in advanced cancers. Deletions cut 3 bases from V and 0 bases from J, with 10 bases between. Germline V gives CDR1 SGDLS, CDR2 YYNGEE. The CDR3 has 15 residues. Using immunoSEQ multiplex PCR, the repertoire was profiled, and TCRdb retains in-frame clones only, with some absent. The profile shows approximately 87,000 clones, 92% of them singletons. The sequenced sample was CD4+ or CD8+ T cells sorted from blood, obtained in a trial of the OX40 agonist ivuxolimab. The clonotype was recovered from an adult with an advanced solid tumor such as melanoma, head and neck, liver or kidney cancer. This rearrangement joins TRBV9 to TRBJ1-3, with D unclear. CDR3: CASSETESSGNTIYF. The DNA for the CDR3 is TGTGCCAGCAGCGAAACAGAGAGCTCTGGAAACACCATATATTTT. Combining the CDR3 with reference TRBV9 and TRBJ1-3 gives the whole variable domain DSGVTQTPKHLITATGQRVTLRCSPRSGDLSVYWYQQSLDQGLQFLIQYYNGEERAKGNILERFSAQQFPDLHSELNLSSLELGDSALYFCASSETESSGNTIYFGEGSWLTVV.